The clone carrying this TCR beta chain has just one count. Its antigen is undetermined. Sampling around 9.8 ml of fresh peripheral blood provided the PBMCs. The record originates from a study of Graves' ophthalmopathy and Graves' hyperthyroidism. This CDR3 has 13 residues. V was pared by 6 bases and J by 1 base, with 0 bases of the junction left unmatched. The germline V gene has CDR1 ENHRY and CDR2 SYGVKD. For repertoire sequencing, the TCR beta CDR3 regions were amplified from RNA transcripts. The library came from an HTBI-primed first-round RT-PCR and a second-round multiplex PCR. TCRdb re-called the multiplex PCR reads through MiXCR, storing one row per CDR3 protein. The data show almost 750,000 distinct CDR3 sequences, 40% seen once. Findings and limits, study-wide: Most thyroid-expanded clonotypes exceeding 0.001 frequency were also found in blood. The model predicted ophthalmopathy progression with roughly 70% sensitivity and around 74% specificity.

The chain combines TRBV10-3 with TRBJ2-3; 8 bases are a match to TRBD1. Sequencing was carried out using peripheral blood. This receptor was identified in an adult man with Graves' ophthalmopathy. The CDR3 bases are TGTGCCATCAGGGGACAGGGCACAGATACGCAGTATTTT. Translating it yields CAIRGQGTDTQYF.